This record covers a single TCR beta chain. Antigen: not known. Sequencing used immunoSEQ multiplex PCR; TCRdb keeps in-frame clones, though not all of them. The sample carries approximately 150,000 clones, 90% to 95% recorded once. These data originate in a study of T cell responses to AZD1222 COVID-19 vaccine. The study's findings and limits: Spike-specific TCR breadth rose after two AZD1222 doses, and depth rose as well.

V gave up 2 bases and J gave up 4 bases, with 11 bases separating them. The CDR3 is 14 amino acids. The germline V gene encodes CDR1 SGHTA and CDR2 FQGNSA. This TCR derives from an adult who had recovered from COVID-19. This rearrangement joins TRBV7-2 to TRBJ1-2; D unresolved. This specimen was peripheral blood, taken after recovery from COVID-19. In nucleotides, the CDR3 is TGTGCCAGCAGCTTACCCCGACAAGGCTATGGCTACACCTTC. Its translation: CASSLPRQGYGYTF.